Sequencing of this T cell receptor beta chain was carried out in a study of T cells in Graves' hyperthyroidism and ophthalmopathy. It was RNA transcripts that yielded the amplified TCR beta CDR3 regions. HTBI primers drove first-round RT-PCR of the TCR CDR3. TCRdb passed the multiplex PCR reads through MiXCR, listing each CDR3 protein once. The table lists 550,000 to 700,000 distinct CDR3 sequences, roughly 46% of them singletons, with around 17% in the top ten. Lactation, pregnancy, other autoimmune disease or uncontrolled infection led to exclusion of patients. Diagnosing involved the use of clinical symptoms, serum thyroxine and TRAb, thyroid ultrasound and orbital computed tomography. This clonotype was seen ten or more times. Germline V gene sequence: CDR1 SGHRS, CDR2 YFSETQ. CDR3 length: 15 amino acids. V dropped 0 bases and J dropped 4 bases, with 11 bases sitting between them.

The chain couples TRBV5-1 to TRBJ1-5; weak D call: TRBD1 (5 bases). Source material: peripheral blood or thyroid tissue (not recorded which). This receptor was taken from an adult woman with Graves' disease, either hyperthyroidism or ophthalmopathy (not recorded which). The CDR3 spells CASSLAGSPNQPQHF. Here the CDR3 DNA reads TGCGCCAGCAGCTTGGCAGGGTCGCCGAATCAGCCCCAGCATTTT.